This T cell receptor beta chain originates from a study of Ad26.COV2.S vaccination and SARS-CoV-2 variants. The sample's treatment: around 19 received Ad26.COV2.S at low or high dose, single or two shots; 5 received placebo; per-sample allocation not given. The study sampled participants on day 63 after the first vaccine or placebo injection. V was trimmed by 4 bases and J by 2 bases, leaving 13 bases between them. The CDR3 runs to 15 residues. Germline CDR1 and CDR2: ENHRY and SYGVKD. The protocol was immunoSEQ multiplex PCR, while the TCRdb copy is restricted to in-frame clones and leaves out a portion. The data hold 400,000 to 450,000 clones, with about nine tenths observed a single time.

The material sequenced was peripheral blood, taken in a trial of Ad26.COV2.S vaccine versus placebo. The sequence came from a person aged 18-60 years who received the Ad26.COV2.S COVID-19 vaccine or a placebo. The V and J genes are TRBV10-3 and TRBJ2-3; a weak D match, TRBD1 (5 bases). In DNA form, the CDR3 reads TGTGCCATCAGTGGAAGCGAGGACACCACAGATACGCAGTATTTT. It codes for CAISGSEDTTDTQYF.